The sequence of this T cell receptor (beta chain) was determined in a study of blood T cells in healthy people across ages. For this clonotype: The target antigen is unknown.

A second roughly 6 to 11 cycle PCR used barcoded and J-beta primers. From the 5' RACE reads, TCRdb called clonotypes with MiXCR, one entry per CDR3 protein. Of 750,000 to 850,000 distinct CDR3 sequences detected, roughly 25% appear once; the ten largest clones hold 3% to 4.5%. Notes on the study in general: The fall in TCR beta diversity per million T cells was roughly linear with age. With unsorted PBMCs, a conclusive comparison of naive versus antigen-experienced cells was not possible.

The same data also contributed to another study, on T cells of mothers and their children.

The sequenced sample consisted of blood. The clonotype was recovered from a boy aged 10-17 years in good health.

CDR3 in amino acids: CASKPDRGLNQPQHF. The CDR3 bases are TGTGCCAGCAAACCCGACAGGGGGCTCAATCAGCCCCAGCATTTT. The genes are TRBV27 and TRBJ1-5, with TRBD1 identical over 10 bases. Germline V gene data show CDR1 as MNHEY and CDR2 as SMNVEV (reference sequence). The CDR3 extends over 15 amino acids. V trimming: 7 bases; J trimming: 3 bases; junction bases outside the gene matches: 6.